This TCR beta chain stems from a study of shared clonotypes between healthy human individuals. Some clones are missing from TCRdb's copy, which holds only in-frame ones; the method was immunoSEQ multiplex PCR. The repertoire holds about 2.4 million clones, with 93% as singletons. The length of the CDR3 is 14 residues. Germline V CDR1 and CDR2: SEHNR, FQNEAQ (reference sequence). Trimming cost V 5 bases and J 4 bases, with 11 bases left between them. The gene calls are TRBV7-9 and TRBJ2-2; possibly TRBD2 for D (6 bases). Sequencing was carried out using naive CD4+ T cells from PBMCs. Subset denoted: CD45RA+ positively selected. The sequence derives from a man younger than 30 in good health. Some clones in this sample may be carry-over from other donors' samples. CDR3 amino acids: CASSLGGVTGELFF. CDR3 coding DNA: TGTGCCAGCAGCCTGGGGGGAGTCACCGGGGAGCTGTTTTTT.